This entry lists 24 T cell receptor beta chains sequenced from one sample in a study of blood T cell repertoires in COVID-19. This table comes from immunoSEQ multiplex PCR, and its TCRdb copy is limited to in-frame clones, with some not included. The data contain tens of thousands of clones, approximately 80% of them singletons. Sequencing used peripheral blood. The receptors come from a man in his 70s with acute or convalescent COVID-19.

The chain employs TRBV24-1 and TRBJ2-1; TRBD1 aligns across 11 bases. Germline loops: CDR1 KGHDR, CDR2 SFDVKD. With V trimmed by 3 bases and J by 6 bases, 9 bases remained unmatched. The length of the CDR3 is 17 residues. CDR3 in amino acids: CATSDGQGAQGLNEQFF. CDR3 nucleotides: TGTGCCACCAGTGATGGACAGGGGGCGCAGGGTCTCAATGAGCAGTTCTTC.

The CDR3 sequence is CASSLYSGNTEAFF. DNA for the CDR3: TGTGCCAGCAGTTTATATTCGGGGAACACTGAAGCTTTCTTT. V gene TRBV27 combines with J gene TRBJ1-1; no firm D call. The CDR3 is made up of 14 amino acids. The ends were cut back, 1 base at V and 1 base at J, with 7 bases in the middle. Per germline, CDR1 MNHEY and CDR2 SMNVEV (reference sequence).

The chain joins TRBV5-1 to TRBJ1-1; 11 bases fit TRBD1. J gave up 1 base and V 3 bases, and 5 bases lay outside the gene matches. The CDR3 length is 16 residues. CDR1 is SGHRS, CDR2 YFSETQ, per germline. The CDR3 DNA reads TGCGCCAGCAGCTCCGGACAGGGGGCTCAGAACACTGAAGCTTTCTTT. Encoded protein: CASSSGQGAQNTEAFF.

The chain links TRBV6-5 to TRBJ2-3; maybe TRBD1 (6 bases). Germline V gives CDR1 MNHEY, CDR2 SVGAGI. V lost 0 bases to trimming and J lost 5 bases, with 9 bases between them. This CDR3 has 14 residues. This CDR3 reads CASSYSKGEDTQYF. DNA of the CDR3: TGTGCCAGCAGTTACTCGAAGGGGGAAGATACGCAGTATTTT.

This chain connects TRBV10-1 to TRBJ1-1, with TRBD1 identical over 7 bases. The germline CDR1 and CDR2 sequences are WNHNN and SYGVQD (reference sequence). With V trimmed by 3 bases and J by 11 bases, 6 bases remained unmatched. CDR3 length equals 12 residues. The CDR3 spells CASSDGDSQAFF. DNA for the CDR3: TGCGCCAGCAGTGACGGGGACAGTCAGGCTTTCTTT.

This clone has just one count. The V and J genes are TRBV12-5 and TRBJ1-1, with TRBD1 identical over 8 bases. There are 13 residues in the CDR3. Germline CDR1 and CDR2: LGHNT and FRNRAP. Trimming removed 10 bases from V and 0 bases from J; junction bases left unmatched: 4. The CDR3 reads CATRTGMNTEAFF. CDR3 nucleotide sequence: TGTGCTACCAGGACAGGGATGAACACTGAAGCTTTCTTT. The whole variable domain, remainder taken from reference TRBV12-5 and TRBJ1-1, is DARVTQTPRHKVTEMGQEVTMRCQPILGHNTVFWYRQTMMQGLELLAYFRNRAPLDDSGMPKDRFSAEMPDATLATLKIQPSEPRDSAVYFCATRTGMNTEAFFGQGTRLTVV.

The chain uses TRBV9 and TRBJ2-1; D perhaps matches TRBD1 (8 bases). The CDR3 is 15 residues long. Looked up from germline, CDR1 is SGDLS and CDR2 is YYNGEE. V was trimmed by 0 bases and J by 9 bases, leaving 16 bases between them. CDR3 amino acids: CASSVDRGGYGEQFF. CDR3 nucleotide sequence: TGTGCCAGCAGCGTAGACAGGGGGGGATATGGTGAGCAGTTCTTC.

This CDR3 is CASSYGGRFDTDTQYF. The CDR3 region has the DNA TGTGCCAGCAGTTATGGCGGGAGGTTTGACACAGATACGCAGTATTTT. The J gene is TRBJ2-3, the V gene TRBV6-6, with TRBD2 identical over 8 bases. J was trimmed by 2 bases and V by 3 bases; bases with no gene match: 7. The length of the CDR3 is 16 residues. Per the germline V gene, CDR1 is MNHNY and CDR2 is SVGAGI (reference sequence).

This chain links TRBV5-1 with TRBJ2-3; TRBD2 matches 9 bases. Germline values: CDR1 SGHRS, CDR2 YFSETQ. The V and J ends lost 0 bases and 6 bases, in that order; junction bases with no gene match: 2. The CDR3 loop spans 14 amino acids. DNA for the CDR3: TGCGCCAGCAGCTTGGGCGGGGGGGCGGATACGCAGTATTTT. It is translated as CASSLGGGADTQYF.

This clone occurred a few times. V usage is TRBV4-1 and J usage is TRBJ2-7, with 8 bases matching TRBD2. CDR1 and CDR2 (germline): MGHRA, YSYEKL. This CDR3 contains 15 residues. The junction had 11 bases not matched to a gene; V was cut back by 6 bases and J by 4 bases. The CDR3 region has the DNA TGCGCCAGCAGTTTTAGCGGGGCCGCCGGTTACGAGCAGTACTTC. It specifies CASSFSGAAGYEQYF.

The rearrangement joins TRBV9 to TRBJ2-1; possibly TRBD2 for D (6 bases). CDR3 length: 14 residues. Trimming removed 8 bases at V and 9 bases at J, with 21 bases between. Germline V gives CDR1 SGDLS, CDR2 YYNGEE. The chain's CDR3 is CASNPGDSIIEQFF. For the CDR3, the DNA is TGTGCCAGTAACCCCGGGGACTCCATCATTGAGCAGTTCTTC.

The rearrangement joins TRBV21-1 to TRBJ2-7; the table's D call of TRBD1 was not tested on the DNA. TRBV21-1 is a pseudogene segment. The CDR3 spans 16 residues. CDR3 sequence: CASSSAGGSPTYEQYF. DNA for the CDR3: TGTGCCAGCAGCTCCGCTGGGGGCTCGCCGACCTACGAGCAGTACTTC.

The V call is TRBV4-1, the J call TRBJ1-1, with D uncertain. CDR3 size: 14 residues. CDR1 MGHRA and CDR2 YSYEKL come from the germline V gene. The V gene lost 0 bases and the J gene lost 11 bases, with 16 bases spanning the gap. CDR3 bases: TGCGCCAGCAGCCAAGATGAACGCCGGGTCCAGGCTTTCTTT. Translated: CASSQDERRVQAFF.

The V call is TRBV7-6, the J call TRBJ2-1; D is perhaps TRBD2 (5 bases). This CDR3 has 13 residues. V lost 8 bases and J lost 6, with 14 bases in between. Germline V CDR1 and CDR2: SGHVS, FNYEAQ. DNA for the CDR3: TGTGCCAGCGCGGCCATAGCGTCCAATGAGCAGTTCTTC. As protein: CASAAIASNEQFF.

J is TRBJ1-6 and V is TRBV9; TRBD1 aligns across 10 bases. J gave up 9 bases and V 0 bases, and 6 bases lay outside the gene matches. This CDR3 has 16 residues. Germline values: CDR1 SGDLS, CDR2 YYNGEE. This CDR3 reads CASSVGDRGGPSPLHF. The CDR3 nucleotides are TGTGCCAGCAGCGTAGGGGACAGGGGCGGGCCTTCACCCCTCCACTTT.

The chain is built from TRBV5-1 and TRBJ2-3, with D maybe TRBD2 (5 bases). The CDR3 covers 14 residues. Trimming cost V 4 bases and J 5 bases, with 14 bases left between them. Germline V gene data show CDR1 as SGHRS and CDR2 as YFSETQ. The CDR3 protein is CASSPRGFQDTQYF. CDR3 sequence (DNA): TGCGCCAGCAGCCCGCGAGGGTTTCAAGATACGCAGTATTTT.

The genes are TRBV2 and TRBJ2-1; D is ambiguous. CDR3 length equals 17 residues. Germline V gives CDR1 SNHLY, CDR2 FYNNEI. V was shortened by 3 bases and J by 0 bases, with 15 bases between the two germline ends. CDR3 residues: CASSDNRGPSSYNEQFF. CDR3 in DNA: TGTGCCAGCAGTGATAATAGAGGCCCAAGCTCCTACAATGAGCAGTTCTTC.

The chain employs TRBV7-9 and TRBJ2-2, with D unclear. Germline CDR1 SEHNR, CDR2 FQNEAQ (reference sequence). With 4 bases removed from V and 6 bases from J, the gap between germline ends came to 18 bases. The CDR3 covers 16 residues. The CDR3 loop reads CASSSPSGSVAGELFF. For the CDR3, the DNA is TGTGCCAGCAGCTCTCCTTCGGGTTCTGTGGCCGGGGAGCTGTTTTTT.

The chain has TRBV5-1 and TRBJ1-1, with 7 bases aligning to TRBD1. The CDR3 consists of 16 residues. The germline V gene has CDR1 SGHRS and CDR2 YFSETQ. Unmatched junction bases numbered 9, after V lost 4 bases and J lost 0 bases. CDR3 protein: CASSLKTTGLNTEAFF. The DNA of the CDR3 is TGCGCCAGCAGCCTTAAGACGACAGGGTTGAACACTGAAGCTTTCTTT. The full variable domain, with the rest looked up from reference TRBV5-1 and TRBJ1-1, is KAGVTQTPRYLIKTRGQQVTLSCSPISGHRSVSWYQQTPGQGLQFLFEYFSETQRNKGNFPGRFSGRQFSNSRSEMNVSTLELGDSALYLCASSLKTTGLNTEAFFGQGTRLTVV.

In nucleotides, the CDR3 is TGTGCCAGCTCACCAGGCAGGGGGCGATCACCCCTCCACTTT. Translation gives CASSPGRGRSPLHF. V gene TRBV18 combines with J gene TRBJ1-6; TRBD1 matches at 8 bases. The J segment lost 10 bases and the V segment lost 2 bases, leaving 4 bases of the junction unmatched. CDR3 size: 14 residues. The germline gives CDR1 KGHSH, CDR2 LQKENI.

The chain carries TRBV30 and TRBJ2-5; possibly TRBD1 for D (5 bases). In germline, CDR1 is GTSNPN, CDR2 SVGIG (reference sequence). With 0 bases removed from V and 4 bases from J, the gap between germline ends came to 6 bases. The CDR3 is 12 residues long. For the CDR3, the DNA is TGTGCCTGGAGTGTAGGGGTAGAGACCCAGTACTTC. Amino acid sequence: CAWSVGVETQYF.

V usage is TRBV7-3 and J usage is TRBJ2-3; TRBD1 aligns across 8 bases. Germline CDR1 SGHTA, CDR2 FQGTGA. This CDR3 is 13 amino acids long. Trimming cost V 5 bases and J 4 bases; bases outside gene matches: 2. CDR3 nucleotide sequence: TGTGCCAGCAGCCTGGGACAGGCAGATACGCAGTATTTT. It translates to CASSLGQADTQYF. The full variable domain, rest sourced from reference TRBV7-3 and TRBJ2-3, is GAGVSQTPSNKVTEKGKYVELRCDPISGHTALYWYRQSLGQGPEFLIYFQGTGAADDSGLPNDRFFAVRPEGSVSTLKIQRTERGDSAVYLCASSLGQADTQYFGPGTRLTVL.

V is TRBV2 and J is TRBJ1-1; weak D call: TRBD1 (5 bases). CDR3 length: 15 amino acids. The germline CDR1 and CDR2 sequences are SNHLY and FYNNEI. V dropped 8 bases and J dropped 0 bases, with 16 bases sitting between them. CDR3 in DNA: TGTGCCAGCGGCCCCACGGGACTCGTGAACACTGAAGCTTTCTTT. It translates to CASGPTGLVNTEAFF.

This clone was counted between two and nine times. J is TRBJ2-3 and V is TRBV28, with TRBD2 identical over 16 bases. The germline CDR1 and CDR2 sequences are MDHEN and SYDVKM. The CDR3 is 16 residues long. The junction had 1 base not matched to a gene; V was cut back by 4 bases and J by 3 bases. CDR3 sequence reads: CASSSGLAGGTDTQYF. The DNA for the CDR3 is TGTGCCAGCAGTTCGGGACTAGCGGGAGGGACAGATACGCAGTATTTT.